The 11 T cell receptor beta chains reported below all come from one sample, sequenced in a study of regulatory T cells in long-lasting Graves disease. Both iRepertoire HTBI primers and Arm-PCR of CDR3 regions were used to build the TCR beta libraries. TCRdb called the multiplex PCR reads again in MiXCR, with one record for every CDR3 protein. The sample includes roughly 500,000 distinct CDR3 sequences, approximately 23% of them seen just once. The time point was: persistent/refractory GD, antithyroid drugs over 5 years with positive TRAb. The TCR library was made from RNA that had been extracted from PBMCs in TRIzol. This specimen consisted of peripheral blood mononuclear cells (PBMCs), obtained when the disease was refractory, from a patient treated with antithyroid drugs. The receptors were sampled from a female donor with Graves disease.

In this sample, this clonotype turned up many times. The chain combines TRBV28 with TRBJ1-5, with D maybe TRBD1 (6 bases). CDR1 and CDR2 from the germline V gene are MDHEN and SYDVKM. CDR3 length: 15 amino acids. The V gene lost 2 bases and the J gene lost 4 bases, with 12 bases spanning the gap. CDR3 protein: CASSLGTGINQPQHF. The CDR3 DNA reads TGTGCCAGCAGTTTAGGTACAGGGATAAATCAGCCCCAGCATTTT. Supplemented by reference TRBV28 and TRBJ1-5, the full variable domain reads DVKVTQSSRYLVKRTGEKVFLECVQDMDHENMFWYRQDPGLGLRLIYFSYDVKMKEKGDIPEGYSVSREKKERFSLILESASTNQTSMYLCASSLGTGINQPQHFGDGTRLSIL.

The CDR3 DNA reads as TGCGCCAGCAGTCCAATCGGGACGGTTAGTCCGCGAGAGCAGTACTTC. Its protein product is CASSPIGTVSPREQYF. The chain combines TRBV5-1 with TRBJ2-7; D tentatively reads TRBD1 or TRBD2 (5 bases each). This CDR3 has 16 residues. Germline CDR1 reads SGHRS; CDR2 reads YFSETQ. Trimming shortened V by 5 bases and J by 7 bases, and 25 bases separated the two germline ends.

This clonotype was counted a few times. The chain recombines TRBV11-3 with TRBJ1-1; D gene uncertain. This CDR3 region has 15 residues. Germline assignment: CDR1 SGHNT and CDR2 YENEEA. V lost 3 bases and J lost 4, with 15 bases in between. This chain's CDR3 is CASSFDGRPGTEAFF. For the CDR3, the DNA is TGTGCCAGCAGCTTTGATGGTAGACCGGGCACTGAAGCTTTCTTT. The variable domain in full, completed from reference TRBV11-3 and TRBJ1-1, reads EAGVVQSPRYKIIEKKQPVAFWCNPISGHNTLYWYLQNLGQGPELLIRYENEEAVDDSQLPKDRFSAERLKGVDSTLKIQPAELGDSAVYLCASSFDGRPGTEAFFGQGTRLTVV.

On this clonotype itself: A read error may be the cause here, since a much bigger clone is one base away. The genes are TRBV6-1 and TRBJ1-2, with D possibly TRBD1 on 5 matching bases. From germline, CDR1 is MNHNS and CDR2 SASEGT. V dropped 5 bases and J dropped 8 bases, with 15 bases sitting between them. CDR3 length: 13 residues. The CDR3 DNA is TGTGCCAGCAGTCACGGCAGGGCGGGCGGCTACACCTTC. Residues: CASSHGRAGGYTF.

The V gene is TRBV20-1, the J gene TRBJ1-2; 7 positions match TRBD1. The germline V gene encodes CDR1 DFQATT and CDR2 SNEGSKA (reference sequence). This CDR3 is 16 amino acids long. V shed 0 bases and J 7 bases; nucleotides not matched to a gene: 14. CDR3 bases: TGCAGTGCTAGAGATCCCTTTGGTAAGACAGGGCCTGGCTACACCTTC. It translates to CSARDPFGKTGPGYTF.

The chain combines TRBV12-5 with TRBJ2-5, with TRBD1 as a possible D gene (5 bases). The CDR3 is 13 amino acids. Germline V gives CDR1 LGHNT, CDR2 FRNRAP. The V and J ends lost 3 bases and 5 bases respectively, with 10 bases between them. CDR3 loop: CASGLGVGETQYF. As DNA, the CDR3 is TGTGCTAGTGGTTTAGGGGTTGGGGAGACCCAGTACTTC.

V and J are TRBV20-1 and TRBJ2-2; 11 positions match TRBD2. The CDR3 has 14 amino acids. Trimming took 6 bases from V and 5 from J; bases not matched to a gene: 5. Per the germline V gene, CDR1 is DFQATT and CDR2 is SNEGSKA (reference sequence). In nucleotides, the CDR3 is TGCAGTGCGCGTAGCGGGGGGGAGACCGGGGAGCTGTTTTTT. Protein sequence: CSARSGGETGELFF.

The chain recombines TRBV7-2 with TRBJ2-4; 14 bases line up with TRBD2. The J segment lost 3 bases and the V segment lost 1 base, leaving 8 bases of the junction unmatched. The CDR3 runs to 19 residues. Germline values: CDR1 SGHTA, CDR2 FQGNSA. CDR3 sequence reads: CASSLVAGLAGEGKNIQYF. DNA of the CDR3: TGTGCCAGCAGCTTAGTTGCGGGACTAGCGGGAGAGGGCAAAAACATTCAGTACTTC.

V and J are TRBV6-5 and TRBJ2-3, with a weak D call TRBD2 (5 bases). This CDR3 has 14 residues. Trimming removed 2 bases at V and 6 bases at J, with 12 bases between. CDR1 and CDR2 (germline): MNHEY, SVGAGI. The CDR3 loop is CASSYTRLADTQYF. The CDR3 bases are TGTGCCAGCAGTTACACGAGGTTAGCGGATACGCAGTATTTT.

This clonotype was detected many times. The CDR3 loop is CASTDISYEQYF. The CDR3 nucleotides are TGTGCCAGCACGGACATCTCCTACGAGCAGTACTTC. The chain combines TRBV2 with TRBJ2-7; TRBD1 is a possible D gene (5 bases). The CDR3 covers 12 residues. CDR1 SNHLY and CDR2 FYNNEI come from the germline V gene. Trimming cost V 7 bases and J 0 bases, with 7 bases left between them.

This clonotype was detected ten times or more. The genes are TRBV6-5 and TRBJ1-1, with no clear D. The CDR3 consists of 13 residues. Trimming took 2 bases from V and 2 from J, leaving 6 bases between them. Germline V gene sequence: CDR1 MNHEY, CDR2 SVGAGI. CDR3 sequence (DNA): TGTGCCAGCAGTTACCTTAGTAACACTGAAGCTTTCTTT. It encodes CASSYLSNTEAFF.